The 17 T cell receptor beta chains in this list originate from one sample, sequenced in a study of cytomegalovirus exposure and HLA in healthy donors. With 60 Vbeta and 13 Jbeta primers, the PCR was carried out. The protocol was immunoSEQ multiplex PCR, while the TCRdb copy is restricted to in-frame clones and leaves out a portion. The table includes roughly 150,000 clones, 75% to 90% detected once. Sequencing input: PBMCs. All receptors come from a male donor in good health and CMV-seronegative.

This clone has just one count. J is TRBJ1-2 and V is TRBV10-3; TRBD1 is a possible D gene (6 bases). CDR1 is ENHRY, CDR2 SYGVKD, per germline. Trimming left V 3 bases short and J 10 bases short, with 15 bases between. This CDR3 region has 13 residues. The CDR3 protein is CAISDGDTGFYTF. DNA of the CDR3: TGTGCCATCAGTGATGGGGACACCGGTTTCTACACCTTC.

This clone came up a few times. The chain combines TRBV11-1 with TRBJ2-3; possibly TRBD1 for D (6 bases). The CDR3 extends over 18 amino acids. The V end was cut by 5 bases, the J end by 4 bases, with 25 bases between. Germline V gives CDR1 SGHAT, CDR2 FQDESV (reference sequence). The CDR3 spells CASSPRGRVIEGPDTQYF. CDR3 DNA: TGTGCCAGCAGCCCCAGGGGCAGGGTAATTGAGGGACCAGATACGCAGTATTTT.

The DNA of the CDR3 is TGTGCCAGCAGTTTCTCAGGGGGTCGCACTGAAGCTTTCTTT. Translating it yields CASSFSGGRTEAFF. The rearrangement uses TRBV25-1 and TRBJ1-1, with 7 nucleotides matching TRBD1. Germline CDR1 and CDR2: MGHDK and SYGVNS. Trimming took 5 bases from V and 4 from J; bases not matched to a gene: 7. The CDR3 has 14 residues.

The J gene is TRBJ2-3, the V gene TRBV4-1; the match to TRBD2 covers 10 bases. With 1 base clipped from V and 15 bases from J, the junction kept 13 bases outside the gene matches. Germline CDR1 is MGHRA and CDR2 is YSYEKL. This CDR3 is built from 15 residues. Here the CDR3 reads CASSQGGGPSGGRYF. CDR3 DNA: TGCGCCAGCAGCCAAGGTGGAGGGCCTAGCGGGGGACGATATTTT.

The chain employs TRBV7-9 and TRBJ2-3; the match to TRBD1 covers 8 bases. The CDR3 runs 15 residues. The germline V gene encodes CDR1 SEHNR and CDR2 FQNEAQ (reference sequence). V shed 5 bases, J shed 0 bases, and the junction held 4 bases outside the gene matches. The CDR3 DNA is TGTGCCAGCAGCCAGAGGGACAGGAGCACAGATACGCAGTATTTT. As protein: CASSQRDRSTDTQYF.

V is TRBV6-1 and J is TRBJ1-5; D perhaps matches TRBD1 (5 bases). The CDR3 has 14 amino acids. Germline V gene lookup returns CDR1 MNHNS and CDR2 SASEGT. The germline V and J ends were trimmed by 7 bases and 0 bases, with 10 bases remaining between them. In DNA, the CDR3 is TGTGCCAGCAAGGAGGGGTATAGCAATCAGCCCCAGCATTTT. Protein: CASKEGYSNQPQHF.

The CDR3 is CASSPPSDRVKAFF. The DNA of the CDR3 is TGTGCCAGCTCACCACCCTCCGACAGAGTGAAAGCTTTCTTT. The V gene is TRBV18, the J gene TRBJ1-1, with a tentative D call TRBD1 (5 bases). The CDR3 is 14 residues long. CDR1 KGHSH and CDR2 LQKENI come from the germline V gene. Trimming pared 0 bases from V and 9 bases from J, leaving 14 bases between.

J is TRBJ2-5 and V is TRBV5-1; D remains unclear. The CDR3 totals 11 residues. CDR1 SGHRS and CDR2 YFSETQ come from the germline V gene. The V and J ends lost 2 bases and 5 bases respectively, with 4 bases between them. CDR3 amino acids: CASSFGETQYF. DNA for the CDR3: TGCGCCAGCAGCTTCGGGGAGACCCAGTACTTC.

This chain connects TRBV19 to TRBJ2-3; 8 bases align to TRBD1. The V gene's germline CDR1 is LNHDA and CDR2 SQIVND (reference sequence). CDR3 size: 16 residues. V trimming: 5 bases; J trimming: 0 bases; junction bases outside the gene matches: 7. The CDR3 DNA sequence: TGTGCCAGTAGTGACAGGGGTTTACTTAGCACAGATACGCAGTATTTT. Protein sequence: CASSDRGLLSTDTQYF.

This clone has only a few counts. V and J are TRBV19 and TRBJ2-2; D call uncertain. The CDR3 extends over 14 amino acids. Trimming removed 4 bases at V and 1 base at J, with 7 bases between. Germline values: CDR1 LNHDA, CDR2 SQIVND (reference sequence). The CDR3 DNA follows: TGTGCCAGTAGTACCCAACAGAACACCGGGGAGCTGTTTTTT. Residues: CASSTQQNTGELFF.

V and J are TRBV6-1 and TRBJ2-1, with 9 bases identical to TRBD2. V lost 6 bases, J lost 6 bases, and 6 bases stayed unmatched. Germline CDR1 MNHNS, CDR2 SASEGT. This CDR3 has 14 residues. The CDR3 DNA sequence: TGTGCCAGCAGGGATAATAGCGGGGGCAATGAGCAGTTCTTC. Protein: CASRDNSGGNEQFF.

The rearrangement joins TRBV4-1 to TRBJ2-7; TRBD1 matches 11 bases. Germline values: CDR1 MGHRA, CDR2 YSYEKL. This CDR3 has 16 amino acids. With V trimmed by 0 bases and J by 3 bases, 4 bases remained unmatched. Here the CDR3 reads CASSQDEGTGGYEQYF. CDR3 bases: TGCGCCAGCAGCCAAGATGAGGGGACAGGGGGCTACGAGCAGTACTTC.

J is TRBJ2-5 and V is TRBV6-4; 7 nucleotides agree with TRBD2. The better agreement between TRBJ2-7 and the DNA end casts doubt on the J call. The CDR3 has 14 residues. Germline V gene lookup returns CDR1 MRHNA and CDR2 SNTAGT. CDR3 region: CASSDSKRGYEQYF. CDR3 DNA: TGTGCCAGCAGTGACTCGAAGCGGGGATACGAGCAGTACTTC.

V usage is TRBV27 and J usage is TRBJ2-1, with 10 bases matching TRBD2. The CDR3 contains 17 residues. The germline gives CDR1 MNHEY, CDR2 SMNVEV (reference sequence). Trimming cost V 6 bases and J 4 bases; bases outside gene matches: 12. CDR3 loop: CASRSPQRGGVYNEQFF. CDR3 in DNA: TGTGCCAGCAGGTCCCCCCAGCGGGGGGGTGTATACAATGAGCAGTTCTTC.

This clone was detected a few times. V gene TRBV19 combines with J gene TRBJ1-1; 7 bases fit TRBD1. From germline, CDR1 is LNHDA and CDR2 SQIVND (reference sequence). Germline trimming cut 10 bases from V and 0 bases from J; bases unmatched to any gene: 11. The CDR3 is 15 residues long. The CDR3 DNA reads TGTGCCACCGCCCCACCGGGACAGATGAACACTGAAGCTTTCTTT. Translated: CATAPPGQMNTEAFF.

The chain uses TRBV7-7 and TRBJ2-1; weak D call: TRBD2 (6 bases). Per germline, CDR1 SSHAT and CDR2 FNYEAQ (reference sequence). The V end was cut by 5 bases, the J end by 6 bases, with 14 bases between. The CDR3 has 14 amino acids. The CDR3 DNA reads as TGTGCCAGCAGCCTCGGGAGTTGGGCCAATGAGCAGTTCTTC. This sequence encodes CASSLGSWANEQFF.

This sequence joins TRBV2 and TRBJ2-3, with TRBD2 matching over 8 bases. The germline V gene has CDR1 SNHLY and CDR2 FYNNEI. The CDR3 loop spans 15 amino acids. With 2 bases clipped from V and 4 bases from J, the junction kept 5 bases outside the gene matches. DNA of the CDR3: TGTGCCAGCAGTGAATCCGGGGGGGCCCCAGATACGCAGTATTTT. As protein: CASSESGGAPDTQYF. The full variable domain, in which reference TRBV2 and TRBJ2-3 provide the parts outside the CDR3, is EPEVTQTPSHQVTQMGQEVILRCVPISNHLYFYWYRQILGQKVEFLVSFYNNEISEKSEIFDDQFSVERPDGSNFTLKIRSTKLEDSAMYFCASSESGGAPDTQYFGPGTRLTVL.